The rows below give T cell receptor beta chains drawn from one sample of a study of blood T cell repertoires in COVID-19. This table comes from immunoSEQ multiplex PCR, and its TCRdb copy is limited to in-frame clones, with some not included. The sample carries approximately 72,000 clones, approximately 85% recorded once. The sample consisted of peripheral blood. The source is a man aged 50-60 years with acute or convalescent COVID-19. Both conserved end residues are part of each CDR3. Each record gives: J gene, clone size, V gene, D gene, CDR3 DNA, CDR3 protein. The D gene is left open where the match is weak. Clone sizes are given selectively: once, few, many, or a class where the clone is expanded.

>TRBJ2-6|-|TRBV21-1|-
TGTGCCAGCAGCTTGACAGGGGGCGCGGGTGGGGCCAACGTCCTGACTTTC
CASSLTGGAGGANVLTF
>TRBJ1-2|few|TRBV19|TRBD1
TGTGCCAGTAGTGCCGACAGGGGGAGTGGCTACACCTTC
CASSADRGSGYTF
>TRBJ2-2|-|TRBV6-5|TRBD2
TGTGCCAGCAGTCGACTAGCGGCTAACACCGGGGAGCTGTTTTTT
CASSRLAANTGELFF
>TRBJ2-7|-|TRBV28|TRBD1
TGTGCCAGCAGTCCATTCCGGACAGGTGTCTACGAGCAGTACTTC
CASSPFRTGVYEQYF
>TRBJ2-1|-|TRBV6-6|TRBD1
TGTGCCAGCAGCCCGGGACAGTGGGATGGGCAGTTCTTC
CASSPGQWDGQFF
>TRBJ1-6|-|TRBV2|TRBD1
TGTGCCAGCGGGCGCAGGGGGAATTCACCCCTCCACTTT
CASGRRGNSPLHF
>TRBJ2-7|-|TRBV27|-
TGTGCCAGCAGTTTATTTGGGGCGCTGAGGAACGAGCAGTACTTC
CASSLFGALRNEQYF
>TRBJ1-6|once|TRBV30|-
TGTGCCTGGAGTCCGGACAGCCCTAATTCACCCCTCCACTTT
CAWSPDSPNSPLHF
>TRBJ2-7|-|TRBV15|-
TGTGCCACCAGCAGAGAGGCGGGGCTCTCCTACGAGCAGTACTTC
CATSREAGLSYEQYF
>TRBJ1-1|-|TRBV7-2|-
TGTGCCAGCAGCTTTAGCGTTGGAACTGAAGCTTTCTTT
CASSFSVGTEAFF
>TRBJ1-1|-|TRBV12-3/TRBV12-4|-
TGTGCCAGCAGTTTATATTTGAGCGAAGCTTTCTTT
CASSLYLSEAFF
>TRBJ1-6|few|TRBV27|TRBD1
TGTGCCAGCAGTCTCTACCCGACAGGGTCCTATAATTCACCCCTCCACTTT
CASSLYPTGSYNSPLHF
>TRBJ2-1|-|TRBV5-1|TRBD2
TGCGCCAGCAGCTTGGCCGGGGCTAGCGGGCCAGATGAGCAGTTCTTC
CASSLAGASGPDEQFF
>TRBJ2-1|-|TRBV21-1|-
TGTGCCAGCAAGCCGCCCCCGGACAGGGCAAACAATGAGCAGTTCTTC
CASKPPPDRANNEQFF
>TRBJ1-2|-|TRBV25-1|TRBD1
TGTGCCAGCAGTGAATATAAGACAGGGGATGGCTACACCTTC
CASSEYKTGDGYTF
>TRBJ2-7|-|TRBV14|TRBD1
TGTGCCAGCAGCCAAGATTACAGGGGGCGCGGTTACGAGCAGTACTTC
CASSQDYRGRGYEQYF
>TRBJ2-3|once|TRBV10-1|TRBD2
TGCGCCAGCAGTGAGTCGGTTAGCGGGGGCTCTAGCACAGATACGCAGTATTTT
CASSESVSGGSSTDTQYF
>TRBJ2-3|-|TRBV29-1|-
TGCAGCGTTGAAGGGGAGAGCCCAGATACGCAGTATTTT
CSVEGESPDTQYF
>TRBJ2-2|once|TRBV12-5|-
TGTGCTAGTGGTTTGGTATCGACTGGGCGACAGAGCCCTACCGGGGAGCTGTTTTTT
CASGLVSTGRQSPTGELFF
>TRBJ1-4|-|TRBV7-2|-
TGTGCCAGCAGCTTACGCGGAAATAATGAAAAACTGTTTTTT
CASSLRGNNEKLFF
>TRBJ1-1|-|TRBV2|-
TGTGCCAGCACGACAGAATCGAACACTGAAGCTTTCTTT
CASTTESNTEAFF
>TRBJ1-5|once|TRBV6-2/TRBV6-3|TRBD1
TGTGCCAGCAGTTACCCGAGAGACAGGGGGCAGAGCAATCAGCCCCAGCATTTT
CASSYPRDRGQSNQPQHF
>TRBJ2-5|-|TRBV9|-
TGTGCCAGCAGCGTAGGGGGCGGCCAAGAGACCCAGTACTTC
CASSVGGGQETQYF
>TRBJ2-2|once|TRBV11-2|TRBD2
TGTGCCAGCAGCTCAAAGGGACTAGCGGCCAACACCGGGGAGCTGTTTTTT
CASSSKGLAANTGELFF
>TRBJ2-5|-|TRBV29-1|-
TGCAGCGTTGAGGCCGGTCTTGGGCTAGCGACGGAGACCCAGTACTTC
CSVEAGLGLATETQYF
>TRBJ2-1|few|TRBV7-3|-
TGTGCCAGCAGCCCAAGTGGGGGGGCTCAGATTGAGCAGTTCTTC
CASSPSGGAQIEQFF
>TRBJ2-2|-|TRBV5-4|-
TGTGCCAGCAGCTTGGCTCTGGGGGGCGGGGAGCTGTTTTTT
CASSLALGGGELFF
>TRBJ2-3|once|TRBV12-3/TRBV12-4|-
TGTGCCAGCAGTCCAGGACAGTTGCAGTATTTT
CASSPGQLQYF
>TRBJ2-1|-|TRBV6-5|-
TGTGCCAGCAGCGGGGGTCTCTCCTACAATGAGCAGTTCTTC
CASSGGLSYNEQFF
>TRBJ1-2|-|TRBV4-1|-
TGCGCCAGCAGCCAAGATTTTGCAGGTGGGGGCTACACCTTC
CASSQDFAGGGYTF
>TRBJ2-1|-|TRBV19|TRBD1
TGTGCCAGTAATCTCGGGACAGGGGGCTCCTACAATGAGCAGTTCTTC
CASNLGTGGSYNEQFF
>TRBJ2-5|-|TRBV19|-
TGTGCCAGTAGTATACGGGGGACCTTCTACTTC
CASSIRGTFYF
>TRBJ1-2|-|TRBV15|TRBD1
TGTGCCACCAGCCCCGACAGGGGCTATGGCTACACCTTC
CATSPDRGYGYTF
>TRBJ2-5|-|TRBV5-1|-
TGCGCCAGCAGCCAGGGACATGGGGCTCAAGAGACCCAGTACTTC
CASSQGHGAQETQYF
>TRBJ1-5|once|TRBV5-1|-
TGCGCCAGCAGGTTTGCTCCGGGGAGAGAGCCCCAGCATTTT
CASRFAPGREPQHF
>TRBJ2-1|-|TRBV3-1/TRBV3-2|TRBD1
TGTGCCAGCAGCCTGGGACAGGGGTTGGACAATGAGCAGTTCTTC
CASSLGQGLDNEQFF
>TRBJ2-2|-|TRBV12-3/TRBV12-4|-
TGTGCCAGCATACAGGGGAGGACCGGGGAGCTGTTTTTT
CASIQGRTGELFF
>TRBJ1-6|-|TRBV15|-
TGTGCCACCAGCTCGCGAATTAATTCACCCCTCCACTTT
CATSSRINSPLHF
>TRBJ2-5|-|TRBV4-2|TRBD2
TGTGCCAGCAGCCCCGCGGGCGGCGGGGGTCAAGAGACCCAGTACTTC
CASSPAGGGGQETQYF
>TRBJ2-7|few|TRBV3-1/TRBV3-2|TRBD2
TGTGCCAGCAGCCATGGGGGGGTGCTGTACGAGCAGTACTTC
CASSHGGVLYEQYF